Shown below are 14 T cell receptor beta chains from a single sample sequenced in a study of cytomegalovirus exposure and HLA in healthy donors. 60 Vbeta and 13 Jbeta primers were used in PCR. Measured with immunoSEQ multiplex PCR; TCRdb has only the in-frame clones, and not every one. The table includes under 200,000 clones, around 79% detected once. The sequenced sample was PBMCs. The origin of the receptors is a woman in her thirties or forties in good health and CMV-seropositive.

This chain uses TRBV19 with TRBJ2-5, with TRBD2 matching over 8 bases. The V and J ends lost 6 bases and 4 bases, in that order; junction bases with no gene match: 7. This CDR3 comprises 14 residues. Germline values: CDR1 LNHDA, CDR2 SQIVND (reference sequence). The CDR3 nucleotides are TGTGCCAGTAGGGACGGGGGGGCGGCAGAGACCCAGTACTTC. Protein: CASRDGGAAETQYF.

V usage is TRBV30 and J usage is TRBJ1-2, with 7 bases fitting TRBD1. CDR3 length: 14 residues. Germline V gives CDR1 GTSNPN, CDR2 SVGIG (reference sequence). V dropped 2 bases and J dropped 5; count of bases not matched to a gene: 8. The CDR3 DNA sequence: TGTGCCTGGAGTAACAGGGGCACTATGTATGGCTACACCTTC. This gives the protein CAWSNRGTMYGYTF.

About this clone itself: This sample also contains other DNA sequences that code for the same CDR3. The gene calls are TRBV6-5 and TRBJ2-7; 8 bases are shared with TRBD1. The CDR3 loop spans 14 amino acids. The V and J ends lost 0 bases and 4 bases, in that order; junction bases with no gene match: 2. The germline gives CDR1 MNHEY, CDR2 SVGAGI. CDR3 nucleotides: TGTGCCAGCAGTTACTCCGGACAGGGATACGAGCAGTACTTC. Residues: CASSYSGQGYEQYF.

The J gene is TRBJ1-4, the V gene TRBV25-1, with D hard to call. Germline values: CDR1 MGHDK, CDR2 SYGVNS. CDR3 size: 13 residues. V lost 11 bases and J lost 5, with 15 bases in between. CDR3 protein: CAAGRGLNEKLFF. Here the CDR3 DNA reads TGTGCCGCGGGGAGAGGTTTGAATGAAAAACTGTTTTTT. Drawing the rest from reference TRBV25-1 and TRBJ1-4, the complete variable domain is EADIYQTPRYLVIGTGKKITLECSQTMGHDKMYWYQQDPGMELHLIHYSYGVNSTEKGDLSSESTVSRIRTEHFPLTLESARPSHTSQYLCAAGRGLNEKLFFGSGTQLSVL.

This clone was seen a few times. V is TRBV9 and J is TRBJ1-6, with no clear D. This CDR3 has 16 residues. Trimming stripped 0 bases from V and 9 bases from J, with 16 bases between. Germline CDR1 reads SGDLS; CDR2 reads YYNGEE. The CDR3 nucleotides read TGTGCCAGCAGCGTAGACGCAGCCCGAGGGAGTTCACCCCTCCACTTT. Residues: CASSVDAARGSSPLHF.

This clone has a handful of counts. The CDR3 sequence: CASSPDILPNSPLHF. In nucleotides, the CDR3 is TGTGCCAGCAGCCCTGACATTTTACCAAATTCACCCCTCCACTTT. The chain couples TRBV5-4 to TRBJ1-6, with unresolved D. V was shortened by 4 bases and J by 7 bases, with 15 bases between the two germline ends. The CDR3 totals 15 residues. Germline CDR1 SGHNT, CDR2 YYREEE (reference sequence).

This clone has only one observation. The rearrangement joins TRBV19 to TRBJ2-7; the match to TRBD1 covers 8 bases. V trimming: 5 bases; J trimming: 6 bases; junction bases outside the gene matches: 6. Germline V gene data show CDR1 as LNHDA and CDR2 as SQIVND (reference sequence). The CDR3 consists of 13 residues. CDR3 coding DNA: TGTGCCAGTAGTCGAGGGACAGGTTCCGAGCAGTACTTC. It is translated as CASSRGTGSEQYF.

The rearrangement uses TRBV29-1 and TRBJ2-1; 11 bases fit TRBD2. Germline CDR1 SQVTM, CDR2 ANQGSEA. This CDR3 comprises 15 residues. The V and J ends lost 5 bases and 4 bases, in that order; junction bases with no gene match: 7. The CDR3 loop is CSVRRLAGTYNEQFF. The CDR3 region has the DNA TGCAGCGTTCGTCGACTAGCGGGGACTTACAATGAGCAGTTCTTC.

The chain combines TRBV14 with TRBJ2-5; 10 positions agree with TRBD2. The V gene's germline CDR1 is SGHDN and CDR2 FVKESK. CDR3 length equals 14 residues. V lost 4 bases to trimming and J lost 5 bases; unmatched junction nucleotides: 4. The CDR3 sequence: CASSPSGGAETQYF. The CDR3 nucleotides read TGTGCCAGCAGCCCGAGCGGGGGGGCGGAGACCCAGTACTTC.

This clone was counted a few times. This chain uses TRBV10-3 with TRBJ2-7, with TRBD2 matching 8 bases. CDR3 length: 16 residues. The ends lost 5 bases at V and 0 bases at J; junction bases unmatched: 9. CDR1 is ENHRY, CDR2 SYGVKD, per germline. The chain's CDR3 is CAISRGGSPISYEQYF. Here the CDR3 DNA reads TGTGCCATCAGTCGGGGGGGCTCTCCAATCTCCTACGAGCAGTACTTC.

This clone was picked up a small number of times. This sequence joins TRBV7-2 and TRBJ1-1; 7 positions match TRBD1. V was clipped by 4 bases and J by 6 bases; unmatched bases: 11. The CDR3 sequence is 15 residues long. Germline values: CDR1 SGHTA, CDR2 FQGNSA. CDR3 sequence reads: CASSWGQSKLAEAFF. For the CDR3, the DNA is TGTGCCAGCAGCTGGGGACAGTCTAAGTTGGCTGAAGCTTTCTTT.

Worth noting for this clone: Germline is not matched at one junction end, which may reflect a read error. The V call is TRBV5-8, the J call TRBJ2-5, with 11 positions matching TRBD1. Germline assignment: CDR1 SGHTS and CDR2 YDEGEE. This CDR3 is built from 16 residues. The CDR3 loop is CASSFRPGQGEEAQYF. The CDR3 DNA sequence: TGTGCCAGCAGCTTTAGACCGGGACAGGGGGAAGAGGCCCAGTACTTC.

The chain has TRBV2 and TRBJ2-1; the match to TRBD2 covers 9 bases. The CDR3 consists of 13 residues. Germline CDR1 SNHLY, CDR2 FYNNEI. The ends lost 4 bases at V and 12 bases at J; junction bases unmatched: 7. This CDR3 is CASSGVTTSGQFF. In nucleotides, the CDR3 is TGTGCCAGCAGTGGAGTCACGACTAGCGGGCAGTTCTTC.

The V call is TRBV9, the J call TRBJ2-3; 12 positions agree with TRBD2. This CDR3 is built from 16 residues. Trimming took 3 bases from V and 6 from J; bases not matched to a gene: 8. Looked up from germline, CDR1 is SGDLS and CDR2 is YYNGEE. This chain's CDR3 is CASSALAGGGRDTQYF. DNA for the CDR3: TGTGCCAGCAGCGCACTAGCGGGAGGCGGGCGGGATACGCAGTATTTT.